The clone carrying this T cell receptor beta chain was seen more than once but under ten times. No antigen is known for it. This sample is drawn from a study of T cells in Graves' hyperthyroidism and ophthalmopathy. Study-level results: Model-based prediction identified ophthalmopathy a median 6.5 months prior to its onset. The blood repertoire included most of the expanded thyroid clonotypes above 0.001.

These patients, aged 18 to 65, had recently diagnosed hyperthyroidism lasting under 2 months. Trimming removed 6 bases from V and 3 bases from J, with 26 bases in between. This CDR3 has 18 residues. The germline CDR1 and CDR2 sequences are MDHEN and SYDVKM. RNA transcripts provided the source from which TCR beta CDR3 regions were amplified. With the HTBI primer set, the TCR CDR3 went through a first round of RT-PCR. TCRdb ran MiXCR on the multiplex PCR reads and lists one entry per CDR3 protein. The sample gives a few hundred thousand distinct CDR3 sequences, approximately 15% of which show up once; roughly 33% is in the top ten.

This TCR derives from a woman under 40 with Graves' hyperthyroidism. The chain uses TRBV28 and TRBJ1-2, with D possibly TRBD1 on 6 matching bases. Sequencing was done on a sample of blood. CDR3 sequence: CASSIGGGGVAGHYGYTF. The CDR3 nucleotides are TGTGCCAGCAGCATAGGGGGGGGCGGTGTGGCGGGGCACTATGGCTACACCTTC.